The entry below describes one T cell receptor beta chain. This CDR3 is built from 15 residues. The germline gives CDR1 MNHNY, CDR2 SVGAGI (reference sequence). The ends lost 10 bases at V and 1 base at J; junction bases unmatched: 8. The data stem from a study of T cell changes during pregnancy in multiple sclerosis. Data came from immunoSEQ multiplex PCR; TCRdb stores just in-frame clones and leaves some out. The sample shows more than 30,000 clones, around 90% of them seen only once. Sample: CD4+ T cells from peripheral blood mononuclear cells, taken in the third trimester of pregnancy. This chain links TRBV6-6 with TRBJ1-1; 11 bases line up with TRBD1. This clonotype was sampled from a female donor in good health, enrolled as a control in a pregnancy study. CDR3 DNA: TGTGCCATCTTTGGACAGGGGGCTGAGAACACTGAAGCTTTCTTT. Residues: CAIFGQGAENTEAFF.